These T cell receptor beta chains were read from a single sample in a study of shared clonotypes between healthy human individuals. Repertoires were generated with immunoSEQ multiplex PCR, while TCRdb's copy carries only in-frame clones and drops some. The sample lists about 1.1 million clones, roughly 77% occurring once. Sequenced: memory CD4+ T cells from PBMCs. The receptors derive from a man between 18 and 35 years old in good health. Some clones in this sample may be carry-over from other donors' samples. Both conserved end residues are part of each CDR3. The order of the fields is J gene, D gene, V gene, clone size, CDR3 protein, CDR3 DNA. A D gene is named only where the DNA matches it firmly. Part of the rows lack a size; the others show once, few, many or a class for expanded clones.

>TRBJ2-5|.|TRBV2|.
CASSEAPRGAETQYF
TGTGCCAGCAGTGAAGCGCCCAGGGGCGCTGAGACCCAGTACTTC
>TRBJ1-1|.|TRBV2|many
CASTPRTLNGAFF
TGTGCCAGTACTCCCCGGACCCTCAATGGAGCTTTCTTT
>TRBJ1-1|.|TRBV19|once
CASSMSAEAFF
TGTGCCAGTAGTATGTCGGCTGAAGCTTTCTTT
>TRBJ2-7|TRBD1|TRBV4-3|once
CASSLSRTGLNEQYF
TGCGCCAGCAGCCTATCTAGGACAGGTCTAAACGAGCAGTACTTC
>TRBJ1-5|.|TRBV7-9|.
CASSFESNQPQHF
TGTGCCAGCAGCTTTGAGAGCAATCAGCCCCAGCATTTT
>TRBJ2-1|TRBD2|TRBV5-1|.
CASSPRTSGGYNEQFF
TGCGCCAGCAGCCCCCGGACTAGTGGTGGATACAATGAGCAGTTCTTC
>TRBJ2-7|TRBD1|TRBV28|.
CASSRRDRATYEQYF
TGTGCCAGCAGTCGAAGGGACAGGGCTACCTACGAGCAGTACTTC
>TRBJ2-2|.|TRBV20-1|.
CSARDTGELFF
TGCAGTGCTAGAGACACCGGGGAGCTGTTTTTT
>TRBJ2-1|.|TRBV5-6|.
CASSRDWSSSYNEQFF
TGTGCCAGCAGTCGGGACTGGTCAAGCTCCTACAATGAGCAGTTCTTC
>TRBJ1-1|.|TRBV7-9|.
CASSLGFATEAFF
TGTGCCAGCAGCTTAGGCTTTGCGACTGAAGCTTTCTTT